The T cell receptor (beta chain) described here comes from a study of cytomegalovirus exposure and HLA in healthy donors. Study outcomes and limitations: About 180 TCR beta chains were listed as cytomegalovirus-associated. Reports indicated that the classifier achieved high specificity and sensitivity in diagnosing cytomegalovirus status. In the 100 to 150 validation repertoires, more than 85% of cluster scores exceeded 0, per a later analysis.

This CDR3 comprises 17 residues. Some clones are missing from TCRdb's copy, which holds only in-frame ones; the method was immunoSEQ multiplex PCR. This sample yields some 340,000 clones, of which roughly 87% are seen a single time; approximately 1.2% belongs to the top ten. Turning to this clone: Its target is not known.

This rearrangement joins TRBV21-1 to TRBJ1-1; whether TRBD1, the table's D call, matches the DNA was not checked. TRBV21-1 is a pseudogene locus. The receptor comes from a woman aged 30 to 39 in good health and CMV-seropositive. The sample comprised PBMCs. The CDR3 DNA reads TGTGCCAGCAGCAAAGTCCACAGGGGGTTAAGGAACACTGAAGCTTTCTTT. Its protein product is CASSKVHRGLRNTEAFF.